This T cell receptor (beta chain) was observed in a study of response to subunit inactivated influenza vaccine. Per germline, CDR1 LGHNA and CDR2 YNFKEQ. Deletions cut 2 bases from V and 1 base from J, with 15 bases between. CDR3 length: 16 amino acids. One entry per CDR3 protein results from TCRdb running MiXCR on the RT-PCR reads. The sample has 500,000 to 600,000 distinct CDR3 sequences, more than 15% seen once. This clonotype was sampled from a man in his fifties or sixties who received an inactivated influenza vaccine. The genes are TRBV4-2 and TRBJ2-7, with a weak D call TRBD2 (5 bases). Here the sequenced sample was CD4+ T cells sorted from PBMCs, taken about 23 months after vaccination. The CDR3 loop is CASSQMAGGGSYEQYF. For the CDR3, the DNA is TGTGCCAGCAGCCAAATGGCCGGTGGCGGGTCCTACGAGCAGTACTTC.